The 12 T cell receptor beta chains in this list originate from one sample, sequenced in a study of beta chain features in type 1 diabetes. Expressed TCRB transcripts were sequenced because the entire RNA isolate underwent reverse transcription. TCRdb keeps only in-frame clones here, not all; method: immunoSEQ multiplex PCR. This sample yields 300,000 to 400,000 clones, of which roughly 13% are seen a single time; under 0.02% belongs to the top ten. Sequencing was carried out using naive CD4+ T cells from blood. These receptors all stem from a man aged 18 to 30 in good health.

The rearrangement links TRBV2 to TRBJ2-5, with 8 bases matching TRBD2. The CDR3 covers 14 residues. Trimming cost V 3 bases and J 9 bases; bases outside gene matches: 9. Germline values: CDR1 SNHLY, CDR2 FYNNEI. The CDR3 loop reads CASSDTGGPMPQYF. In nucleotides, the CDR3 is TGTGCCAGCAGTGACACGGGAGGGCCGATGCCCCAGTACTTC.

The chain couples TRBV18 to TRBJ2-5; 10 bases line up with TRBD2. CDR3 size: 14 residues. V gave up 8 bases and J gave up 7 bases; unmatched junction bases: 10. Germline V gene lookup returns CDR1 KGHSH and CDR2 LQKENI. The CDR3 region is CASTPAGGRGTQYF. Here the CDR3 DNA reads TGTGCCAGCACGCCAGCGGGAGGGCGAGGGACCCAGTACTTC.

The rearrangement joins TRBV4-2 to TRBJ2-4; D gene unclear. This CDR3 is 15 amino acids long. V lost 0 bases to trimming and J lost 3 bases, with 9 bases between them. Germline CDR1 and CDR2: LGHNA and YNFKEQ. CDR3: CASSQDNYGKNIQYF. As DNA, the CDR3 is TGTGCCAGCAGCCAAGATAATTACGGCAAAAACATTCAGTACTTC.

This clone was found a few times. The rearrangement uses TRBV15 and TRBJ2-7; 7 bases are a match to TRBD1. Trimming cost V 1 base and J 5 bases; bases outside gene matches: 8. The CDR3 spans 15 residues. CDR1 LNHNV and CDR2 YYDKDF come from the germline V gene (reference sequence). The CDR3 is CATSRATGQLDEQYF. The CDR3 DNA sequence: TGTGCCACCAGCAGAGCTACGGGACAGTTGGACGAGCAGTACTTC.

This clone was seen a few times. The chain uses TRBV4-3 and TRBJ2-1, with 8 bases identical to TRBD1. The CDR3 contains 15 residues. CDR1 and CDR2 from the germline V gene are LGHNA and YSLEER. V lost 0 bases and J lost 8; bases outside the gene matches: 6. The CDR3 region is CASSQDYSGGDEQFF. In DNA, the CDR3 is TGCGCCAGCAGCCAAGATTATTCAGGGGGCGATGAGCAGTTCTTC.

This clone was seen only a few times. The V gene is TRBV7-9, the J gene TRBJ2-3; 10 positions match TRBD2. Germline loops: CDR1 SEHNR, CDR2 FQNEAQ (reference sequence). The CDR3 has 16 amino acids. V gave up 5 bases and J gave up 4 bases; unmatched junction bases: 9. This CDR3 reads CASSEGLAARADTQYF. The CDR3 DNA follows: TGTGCCAGCAGCGAAGGACTAGCGGCCAGGGCAGATACGCAGTATTTT.

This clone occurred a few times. CDR3 protein: CASSLTLSSYNEQFF. CDR3 bases: TGTGCCAGCAGCTTAACTTTGAGCTCCTACAATGAGCAGTTCTTC. The V gene is TRBV7-3, the J gene TRBJ2-1; D remains ambiguous. The CDR3 runs to 15 residues. V lost 0 bases to trimming and J lost 0 bases, with 6 bases between them. Germline V gene lookup returns CDR1 SGHTA and CDR2 FQGTGA.

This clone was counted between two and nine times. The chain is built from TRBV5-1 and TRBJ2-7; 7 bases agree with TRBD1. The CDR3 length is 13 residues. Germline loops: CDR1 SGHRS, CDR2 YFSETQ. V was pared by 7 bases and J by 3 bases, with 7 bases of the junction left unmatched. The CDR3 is CASRRDSIYEQYF. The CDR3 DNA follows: TGCGCCAGCCGCCGGGACAGTATCTACGAGCAGTACTTC.

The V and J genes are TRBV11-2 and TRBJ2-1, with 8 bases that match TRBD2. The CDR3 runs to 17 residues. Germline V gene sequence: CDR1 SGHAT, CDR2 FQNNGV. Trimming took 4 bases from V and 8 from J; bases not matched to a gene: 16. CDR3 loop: CASSSIGEREMRHEQFF. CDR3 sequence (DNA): TGTGCCAGCAGCTCAATCGGGGAGCGGGAGATGCGGCATGAGCAGTTCTTC. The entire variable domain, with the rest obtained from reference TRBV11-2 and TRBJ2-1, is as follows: EAGVAQSPRYKIIEKRQSVAFWCNPISGHATLYWYQQILGQGPKLLIQFQNNGVVDDSQLPKDRFSAERLKGVDSTLKIQPAKLEDSAVYLCASSSIGEREMRHEQFFGPGTRLTVL.

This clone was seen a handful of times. This CDR3 reads CASSPRDRDAIETQYF. In DNA, the CDR3 is TGCGCCAGCAGCCCCCGGGACAGGGATGCTATAGAGACCCAGTACTTC. The gene calls are TRBV4-1 and TRBJ2-5, with 9 bases fitting TRBD1. The CDR3 spans 16 residues. Unmatched junction bases numbered 10, after V lost 4 bases and J lost 4 bases. Germline CDR1 is MGHRA and CDR2 is YSYEKL.

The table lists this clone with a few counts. The CDR3 region is CAWSLAYKDNYGYTF. In DNA, the CDR3 is TGTGCCTGGAGTTTAGCTTATAAGGATAACTATGGCTACACCTTC. The chain is built from TRBV30 and TRBJ1-2; no clear D gene. The germline V gene encodes CDR1 GTSNPN and CDR2 SVGIG (reference sequence). Trimming pared 2 bases from V and 1 base from J, leaving 14 bases between. The CDR3 is 15 residues long.

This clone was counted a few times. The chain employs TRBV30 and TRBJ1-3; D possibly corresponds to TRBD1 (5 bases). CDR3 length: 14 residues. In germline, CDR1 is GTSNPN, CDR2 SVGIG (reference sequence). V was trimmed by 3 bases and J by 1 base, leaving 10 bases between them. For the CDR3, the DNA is TGTGCCTGGAGCCCGGGGGGATCTGGAAACACCATATATTTT. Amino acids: CAWSPGGSGNTIYF.